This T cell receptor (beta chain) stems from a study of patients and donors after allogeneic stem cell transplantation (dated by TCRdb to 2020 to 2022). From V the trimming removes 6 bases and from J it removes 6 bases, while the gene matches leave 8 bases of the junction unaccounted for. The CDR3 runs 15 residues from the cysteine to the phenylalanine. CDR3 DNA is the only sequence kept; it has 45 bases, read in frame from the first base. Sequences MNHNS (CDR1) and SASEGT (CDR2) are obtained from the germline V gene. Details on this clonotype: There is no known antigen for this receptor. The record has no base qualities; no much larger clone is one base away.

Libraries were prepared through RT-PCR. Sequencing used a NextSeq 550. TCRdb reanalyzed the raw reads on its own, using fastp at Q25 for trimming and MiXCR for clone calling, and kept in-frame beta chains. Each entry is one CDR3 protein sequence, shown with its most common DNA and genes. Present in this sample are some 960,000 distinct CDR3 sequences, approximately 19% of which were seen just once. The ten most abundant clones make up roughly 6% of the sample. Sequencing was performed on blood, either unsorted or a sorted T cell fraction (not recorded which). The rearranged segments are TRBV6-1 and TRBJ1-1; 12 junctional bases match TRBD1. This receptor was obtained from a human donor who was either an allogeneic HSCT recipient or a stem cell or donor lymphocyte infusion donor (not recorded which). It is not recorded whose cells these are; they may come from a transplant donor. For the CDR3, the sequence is CASSFPGQGAAEAFF. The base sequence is TGTGCCAGCAGCTTCCCGGGACAGGGGGCCGCTGAAGCTTTCTTT.